The rows below give T cell receptor beta chains drawn from one sample of a study of CD8 T cells in Susac syndrome. TCRdb reprocessed the immunoSEQ multiplex PCR reads via MiXCR and lists one record per CDR3 protein. The sample yields fewer than 300,000 distinct CDR3 sequences, 70% to 90% seen once. Sequencing used CD8+ T cells from PBMCs. Receptors were obtained from a human donor with multiple sclerosis. The conserved cysteine and the conserved F or W are not part of the CDR3 here.

>TRBJ1-1|TRBV7-9
ASSPRASRNTEAF
>TRBJ2-3|TRBV29-1
SVDDGTDTQY
>TRBJ1-1|TRBV28
ASSLWASKSTEAF
>TRBJ2-7|TRBV27
ASSLRGSPSYEQY
>TRBJ1-2|TRBV2
ASSASGQTTYGYT
>TRBJ2-7|TRBV28
ASSHLAGDYEQY
>TRBJ2-2|TRBV12-3/TRBV12-4
ASTWGGGYTGELF
>TRBJ2-7|TRBV28
ASSFSDRESEQY
>TRBJ2-7|TRBV25-1
ASSEYSRVSEQY
>TRBJ1-2|TRBV6-5
ASSSPEDRVWRYT
>TRBJ1-3|TRBV7-3
ASRPQGGNTIY
>TRBJ2-7|TRBV30
AWSLAVYYEQY
>TRBJ2-7|TRBV7-9
ASSAEGSSYEQY
>TRBJ2-1|TRBV2
ASFRDYPRRQF
>TRBJ2-2|TRBV30
ACRPDPSGSAAGELF
>TRBJ2-1|TRBV20-1
SARGRDSSYNEQF
>TRBJ2-7|TRBV13
ASRWGQGAGEQY
>TRBJ2-3|TRBV27
ASSSGAGSGDTQY
>TRBJ1-1|TRBV4-1
ASSQDKRLATEAF
>TRBJ1-1|TRBV30
AWSPDRYYGEAF
>TRBJ2-1|TRBV27
ASSQLAGSRDEQF
>TRBJ2-7|TRBV18
ASSPGPGLAVPKYEQY
>TRBJ2-7|TRBV20-1
SARDLGTSGSLYEQY
>TRBJ2-7|TRBV28
ASTPSDSNYEQY
>TRBJ2-7|TRBV2
ASRPPSSYEQY
>TRBJ2-7|TRBV9
ASSLTGSTSYEQY
>TRBJ2-7|TRBV24-1
ATSVPGGTYEQY
>TRBJ2-1|TRBV30
AWMGPGFASSYNEQF
>TRBJ2-7|TRBV7-6
ASSRGDTSYEQY
>TRBJ1-1|TRBV19
ASSIVRLNTEAF
>TRBJ2-7|TRBV12-3/TRBV12-4
ASSSTSGYEQY
>TRBJ2-3|TRBV12-3/TRBV12-4
ASSFEALMGAAYTDTQY
>TRBJ2-6|TRBV2
ASSSRPTGLRSGANVLT
>TRBJ2-1|TRBV20-1
SASDSGSPYNEQF
>TRBJ2-7|TRBV20-1
SASLQPGGIYEQY
>TRBJ2-1|TRBV9
ASRGGISQETYNEQF
>TRBJ2-1|TRBV19
ASSTRTVSSYNEQF
>TRBJ1-4|TRBV27
ASSLRIAGENEKLF
>TRBJ2-2|TRBV19
ASLNPAGELF
>TRBJ1-1|TRBV30
AWKQGNTEAF
>TRBJ2-5|TRBV20-1
SASTTSGRSRETQY
>TRBJ2-5|TRBV6-4
ASSDAYLWGTKTQY
>TRBJ2-1|TRBV7-9
ASSSTSGRLNEQF
>TRBJ1-1|TRBV29-1
SVERELEAF
>TRBJ2-5|TRBV3-1
ASSQDKRTSVSY
>TRBJ2-2|TRBV27
ASSFGAGTGELF
>TRBJ2-4|TRBV2
ASSPPLAGDFKNIQY
>TRBJ2-1|TRBV14
ASSLTDPGAGDNEQF